This paragraph covers one T cell receptor (beta chain) sequence. Its antigen is not known. Trimming took 2 bases from V and 11 from J, leaving 16 bases between them. The CDR3 is made up of 14 amino acids. The germline V gene encodes CDR1 MNHNS and CDR2 SASEGT. This sample is part of a study of somatic mutations in cytotoxic T cells in rheumatoid arthritis. Notes on the study in general: Patients with rheumatoid arthritis showed a slight underrepresentation of TRBV07, a finding that was never subjected to any adjustment for multiple comparisons. Comparison of CD8+ T-cell clonality between rheumatoid arthritis patients and age-matched healthy controls yielded no significant difference. Exceedance of 20% of CD8+ cells by the largest CD8+ clone occurred in about an eighth of the roughly 60 patients.

Only in-frame clones appear in the TCRdb table, and some are missing; sequencing was by immunoSEQ multiplex PCR. The profile covers 30,000 to 45,000 clones, with 84% appearing a single time and roughly 3.1% taken by the ten largest. Sequences were obtained from CD8+ T cells sorted from blood. V usage is TRBV6-1 and J usage is TRBJ2-4; no reliable D call. This clonotype was obtained from a man aged 35-49 years in good health. The CDR3 DNA follows: TGTGCCAGCAGTGAAATTGGTATAAGCAGCTTTCAGTACTTC. Translated, it gives CASSEIGISSFQYF.